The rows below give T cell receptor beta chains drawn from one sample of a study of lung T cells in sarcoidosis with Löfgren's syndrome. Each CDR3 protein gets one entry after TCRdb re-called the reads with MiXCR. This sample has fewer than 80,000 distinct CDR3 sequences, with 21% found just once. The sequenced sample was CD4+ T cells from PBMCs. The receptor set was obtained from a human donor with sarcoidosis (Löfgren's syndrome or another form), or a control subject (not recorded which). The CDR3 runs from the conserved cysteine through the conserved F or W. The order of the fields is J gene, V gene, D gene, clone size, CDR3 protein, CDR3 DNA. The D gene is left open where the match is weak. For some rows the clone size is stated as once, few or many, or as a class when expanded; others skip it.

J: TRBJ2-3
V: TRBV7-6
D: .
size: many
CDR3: CASSPADTQYF
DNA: TGTGCCAGCAGCCCCGCGGATACGCAGTATTTT

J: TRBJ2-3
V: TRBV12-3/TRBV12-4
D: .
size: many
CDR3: CASSSRGTDTQYF
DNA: TGTGCCAGCAGTTCCAGGGGCACAGATACGCAGTATTTT

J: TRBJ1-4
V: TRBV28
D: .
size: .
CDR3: CASGGRGPPNEKLFF
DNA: TGTGCCAGCGGGGGACGGGGCCCTCCCAATGAAAAACTGTTTTTT

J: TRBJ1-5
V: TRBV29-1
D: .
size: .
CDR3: CSVAGVGQPQHF
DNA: TGCAGCGTTGCAGGAGTGGGTCAGCCCCAGCATTTT

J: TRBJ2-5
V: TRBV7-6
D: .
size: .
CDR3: CASSLRRGGETQYF
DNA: TGTGCCAGCAGCTTACGCCGGGGTGGAGAGACCCAGTACTTC

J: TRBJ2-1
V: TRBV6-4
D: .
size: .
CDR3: CAGPIRDSYNEQFF
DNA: TGTGCCGGACCTATCAGGGATTCCTACAATGAGCAGTTCTTC

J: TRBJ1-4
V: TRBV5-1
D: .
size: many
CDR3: CASSLETGNEKLFF
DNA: TGCGCCAGCAGCTTGGAGACGGGTAATGAAAAACTGTTTTTT

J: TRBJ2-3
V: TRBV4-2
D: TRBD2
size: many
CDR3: CASSPRKAPGLAGATDTQYF
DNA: TGTGCCAGCAGCCCCCGAAAAGCTCCGGGACTAGCGGGGGCAACAGATACGCAGTATTTT

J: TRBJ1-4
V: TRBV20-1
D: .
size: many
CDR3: CSARDWQIANEKLFF
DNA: TGCAGTGCTAGGGACTGGCAAATAGCTAATGAAAAACTGTTTTTT

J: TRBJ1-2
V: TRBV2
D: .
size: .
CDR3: CASREGDRAYGYTF
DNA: TGTGCCAGCAGAGAGGGAGATCGAGCCTATGGCTACACCTTC

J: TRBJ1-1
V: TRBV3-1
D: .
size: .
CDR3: CASSQLRGTEAFF
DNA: TGTGCCAGCAGCCAACTCCGGGGCACTGAAGCTTTCTTT

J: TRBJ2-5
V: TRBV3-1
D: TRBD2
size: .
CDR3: CASSQDPSGGYQETQYF
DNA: TGTGCCAGCAGCCAAGATCCCAGCGGGGGATACCAAGAGACCCAGTACTTC

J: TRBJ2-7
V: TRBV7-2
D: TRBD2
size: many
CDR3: CASSSEPLAVTPLSEQYF
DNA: TGTGCCAGCAGCTCGGAACCCCTAGCGGTCACACCCCTCAGCGAGCAGTACTTC

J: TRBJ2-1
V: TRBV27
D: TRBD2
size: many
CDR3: CASNPGSSGRTSYNEQFF
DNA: TGTGCCAGCAATCCGGGGTCTAGCGGGAGAACCTCCTACAATGAGCAGTTCTTC

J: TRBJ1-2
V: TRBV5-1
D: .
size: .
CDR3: CASSLGQSSGRGYTF
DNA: TGCGCCAGCAGCTTGGGACAGTCGAGTGGAAGAGGCTACACCTTC

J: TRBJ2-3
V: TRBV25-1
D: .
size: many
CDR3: CASSEPLLGTQYF
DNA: TGTGCCAGCAGTGAACCCCTTCTTGGTACGCAGTATTTT